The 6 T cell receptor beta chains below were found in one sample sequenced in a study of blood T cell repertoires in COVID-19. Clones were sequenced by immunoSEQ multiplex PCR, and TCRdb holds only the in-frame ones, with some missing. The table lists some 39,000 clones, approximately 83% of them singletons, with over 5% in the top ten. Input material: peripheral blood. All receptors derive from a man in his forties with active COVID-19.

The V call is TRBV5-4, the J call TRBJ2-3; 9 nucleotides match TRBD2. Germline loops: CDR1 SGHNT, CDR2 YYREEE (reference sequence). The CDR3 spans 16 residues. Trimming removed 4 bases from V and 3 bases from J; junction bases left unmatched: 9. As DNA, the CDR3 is TGTGCCAGCAGCAGTAAAGCGGGAGGTGGGACAGATACGCAGTATTTT. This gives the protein CASSSKAGGGTDTQYF.

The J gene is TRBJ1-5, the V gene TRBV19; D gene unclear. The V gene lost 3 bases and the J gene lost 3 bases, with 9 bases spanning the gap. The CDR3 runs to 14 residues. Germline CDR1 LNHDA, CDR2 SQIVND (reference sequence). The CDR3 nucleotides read TGTGCCAGTAGTATTAGCCGCTCCAATCAGCCCCAGCATTTT. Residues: CASSISRSNQPQHF.

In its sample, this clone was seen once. The CDR3 protein is CASSHHWTSGHSYEQYF. The CDR3 nucleotides read TGTGCCAGCAGCCATCATTGGACTAGCGGGCATTCCTACGAGCAGTACTTC. This rearrangement joins TRBV7-8 to TRBJ2-7; 11 positions agree with TRBD2. J gave up 1 base and V 5 bases, and 10 bases lay outside the gene matches. The CDR3 extends over 17 amino acids. Germline CDR1 reads SGHVS; CDR2 reads FQNEAQ.

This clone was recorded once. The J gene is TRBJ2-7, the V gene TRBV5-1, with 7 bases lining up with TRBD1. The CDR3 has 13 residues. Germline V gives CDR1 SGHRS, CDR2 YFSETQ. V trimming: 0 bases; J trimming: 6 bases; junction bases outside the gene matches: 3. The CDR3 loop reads CASSLAGTAEQYF. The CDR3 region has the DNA TGCGCCAGCAGCTTGGCAGGGACAGCCGAGCAGTACTTC. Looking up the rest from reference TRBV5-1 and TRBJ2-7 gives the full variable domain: KAGVTQTPRYLIKTRGQQVTLSCSPISGHRSVSWYQQTPGQGLQFLFEYFSETQRNKGNFPGRFSGRQFSNSRSEMNVSTLELGDSALYLCASSLAGTAEQYFGPGTRLTVT.

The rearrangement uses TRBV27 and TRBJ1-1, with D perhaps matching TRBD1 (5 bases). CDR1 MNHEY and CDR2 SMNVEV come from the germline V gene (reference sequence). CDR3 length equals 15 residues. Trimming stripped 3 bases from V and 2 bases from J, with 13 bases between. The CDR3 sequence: CASSFSWDSNTEAFF. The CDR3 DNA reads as TGTGCCAGCAGTTTCTCTTGGGACTCAAACACTGAAGCTTTCTTT.

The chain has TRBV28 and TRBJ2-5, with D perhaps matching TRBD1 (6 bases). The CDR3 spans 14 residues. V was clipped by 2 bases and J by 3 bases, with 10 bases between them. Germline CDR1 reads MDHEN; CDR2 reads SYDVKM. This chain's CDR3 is CASSLDRLKETQYF. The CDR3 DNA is TGTGCCAGCAGTTTAGACAGGTTAAAAGAGACCCAGTACTTC.